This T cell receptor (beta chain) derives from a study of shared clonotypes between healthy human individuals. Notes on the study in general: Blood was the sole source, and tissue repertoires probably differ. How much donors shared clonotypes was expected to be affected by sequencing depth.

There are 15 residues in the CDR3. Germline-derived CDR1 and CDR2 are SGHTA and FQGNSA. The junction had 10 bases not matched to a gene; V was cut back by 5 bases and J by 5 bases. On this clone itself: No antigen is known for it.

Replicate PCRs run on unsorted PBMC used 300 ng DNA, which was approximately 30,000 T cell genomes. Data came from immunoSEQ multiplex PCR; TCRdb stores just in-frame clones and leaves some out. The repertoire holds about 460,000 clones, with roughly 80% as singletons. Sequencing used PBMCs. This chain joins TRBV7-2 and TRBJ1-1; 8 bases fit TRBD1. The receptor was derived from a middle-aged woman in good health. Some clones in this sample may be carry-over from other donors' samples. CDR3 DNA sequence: TGTGCCAGCAGCCCAGGACAGGGCGGTAGGACTGAAGCTTTCTTT. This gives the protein CASSPGQGGRTEAFF.